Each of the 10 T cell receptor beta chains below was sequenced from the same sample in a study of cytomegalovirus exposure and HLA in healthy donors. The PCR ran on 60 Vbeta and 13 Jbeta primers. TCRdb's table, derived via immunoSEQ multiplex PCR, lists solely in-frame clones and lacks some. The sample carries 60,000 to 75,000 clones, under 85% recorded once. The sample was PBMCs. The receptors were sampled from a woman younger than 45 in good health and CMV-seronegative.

The CDR3 region has the DNA TGTGCCAGCAGTGAGACAGTACACTATGGCTACACCTTC. Its translation is CASSETVHYGYTF. The chain has TRBV6-1 and TRBJ1-2; D is perhaps TRBD1 (5 bases). CDR1 MNHNS and CDR2 SASEGT come from the germline V gene. Deletions cut 3 bases from V and 3 bases from J, with 8 bases between. The CDR3 runs to 13 residues.

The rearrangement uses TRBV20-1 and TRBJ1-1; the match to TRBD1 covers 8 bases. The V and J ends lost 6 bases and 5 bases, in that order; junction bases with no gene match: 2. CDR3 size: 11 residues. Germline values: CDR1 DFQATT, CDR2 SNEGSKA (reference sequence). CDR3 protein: CSADRGTEAFF. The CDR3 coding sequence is TGCAGTGCAGACAGGGGAACTGAAGCTTTCTTT.

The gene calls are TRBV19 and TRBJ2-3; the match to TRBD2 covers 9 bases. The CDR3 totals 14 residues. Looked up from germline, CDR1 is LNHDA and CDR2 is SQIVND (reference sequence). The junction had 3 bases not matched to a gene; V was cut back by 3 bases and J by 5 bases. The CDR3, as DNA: TGTGCCAGTAGTATTAGGACTAGCGAAGATACGCAGTATTTT. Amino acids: CASSIRTSEDTQYF.

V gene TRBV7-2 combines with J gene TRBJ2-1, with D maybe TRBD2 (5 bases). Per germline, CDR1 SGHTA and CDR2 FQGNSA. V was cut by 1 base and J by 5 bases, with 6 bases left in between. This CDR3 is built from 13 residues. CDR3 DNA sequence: TGTGCCAGCAGCTTAGGGACTCACAATGAGCAGTTCTTC. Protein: CASSLGTHNEQFF.

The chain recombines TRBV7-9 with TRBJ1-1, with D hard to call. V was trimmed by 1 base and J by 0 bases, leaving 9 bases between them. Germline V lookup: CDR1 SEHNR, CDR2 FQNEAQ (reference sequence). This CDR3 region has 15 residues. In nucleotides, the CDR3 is TGTGCCAGCAGCTTAGTCCAGTTGGTGAACACTGAAGCTTTCTTT. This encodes CASSLVQLVNTEAFF.

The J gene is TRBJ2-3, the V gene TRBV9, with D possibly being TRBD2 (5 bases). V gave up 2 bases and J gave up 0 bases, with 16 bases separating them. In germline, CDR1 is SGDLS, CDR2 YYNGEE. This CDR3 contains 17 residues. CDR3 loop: CASSVTGSTSSTDTQYF. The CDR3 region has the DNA TGTGCCAGCAGCGTGACGGGAAGCACGTCTAGCACAGATACGCAGTATTTT.

As DNA, the CDR3 is TGCGCCAGCAGCTTGTCAGGTCATCAGCCCCAGCATTTT. It codes for CASSLSGHQPQHF. The chain is built from TRBV5-1 and TRBJ1-5; D ambiguous. From germline, CDR1 is SGHRS and CDR2 YFSETQ. This CDR3 is built from 13 residues. V lost 1 base and J 5 bases, leaving 7 bases between the germline ends.

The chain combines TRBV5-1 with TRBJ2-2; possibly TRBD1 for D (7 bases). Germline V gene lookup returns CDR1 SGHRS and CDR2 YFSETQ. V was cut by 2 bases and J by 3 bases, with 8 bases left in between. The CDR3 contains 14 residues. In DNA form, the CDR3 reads TGCGCCAGCAGCTTCAGGGGGGACACCGGGGAGCTGTTTTTT. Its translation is CASSFRGDTGELFF.

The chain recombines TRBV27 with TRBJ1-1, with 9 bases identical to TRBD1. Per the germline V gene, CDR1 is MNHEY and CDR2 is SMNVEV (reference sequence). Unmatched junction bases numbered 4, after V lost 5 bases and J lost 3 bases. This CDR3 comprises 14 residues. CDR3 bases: TGTGCCAGCAGTACAGGGGGCGCGTACACTGAAGCTTTCTTT. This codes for CASSTGGAYTEAFF.

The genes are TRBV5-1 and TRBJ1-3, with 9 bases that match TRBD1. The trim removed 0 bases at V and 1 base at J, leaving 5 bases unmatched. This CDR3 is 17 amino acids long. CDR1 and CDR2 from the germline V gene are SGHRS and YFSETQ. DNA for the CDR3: TGCGCCAGCAGCTTGGTCGACAGGGGGAAATCTGGAAACACCATATATTTT. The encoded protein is CASSLVDRGKSGNTIYF.